What follows are 27 T cell receptor beta chains derived from one specimen sequenced in a study of blood T cell repertoires in COVID-19 (dated by TCRdb to between 2020 and 2021). To prepare the library, the immunoSEQ multiplex PCR assay was applied. The table was pulled from immuneACCESS by TCRdb, which kept in-frame rearrangements only. Such tables lose some clones; where checked, under half of the loss comes from unresolved V genes, and the rest has no known cause. The sample records roughly 180,000 clones, roughly 92% of which are singletons. The ten largest clones add up to roughly 0.76% of the sample. The sequencing input was peripheral blood. The receptor source for this set is a man aged 25 to 40 with COVID-19, enrolled during active disease.

This clone was observed a single time. This chain joins TRBV3-1 (or the pseudogene TRBV3-2) and TRBJ2-1; possibly TRBD1 for D (5 bases). V shed 3 bases and J shed 9 bases, with 12 bases lying between them. The CDR3 consists of 13 residues. Germline assignment: CDR1 LGHDT and CDR2 YNNKEL (reference sequence). The DNA for the CDR3 is TGTGCCAGCAGCCAGGCAGGGTATGGTGAGCAGTTCTTC. Protein: CASSQAGYGEQFF.

J is TRBJ2-7 and V is TRBV14, with 11 nucleotides matching TRBD1. CDR3 length: 16 residues. Germline CDR1 reads SGHDN; CDR2 reads FVKESK. V shed 4 bases, J shed 4 bases, and the junction held 9 bases outside the gene matches. For the CDR3, the DNA is TGTGCCAGCAGCCTCCATCCGGGACAGGGGGATTACGAGCAGTACTTC. This encodes CASSLHPGQGDYEQYF. Full variable domain (outside the CDR3, taken from reference TRBV14 and TRBJ2-7): EAGVTQFPSHSVIEKGQTVTLRCDPISGHDNLYWYRRVMGKEIKFLLHFVKESKQDESGMPNNRFLAERTGGTYSTLKVQPAELEDSGVYFCASSLHPGQGDYEQYFGPGTRLTVT.

The J gene is TRBJ2-1, the V gene TRBV6-5, with TRBD2 as a possible D gene (6 bases). Trimming removed 10 bases at V and 6 bases at J, with 19 bases between. This CDR3 has 14 amino acids. Germline CDR1 MNHEY, CDR2 SVGAGI. CDR3 sequence: CATAKGSGVNEQFF. As DNA, the CDR3 is TGTGCCACCGCTAAGGGTAGCGGCGTCAATGAGCAGTTCTTC.

This clone has more than one count but fewer than ten. This chain uses TRBV7-9 with TRBJ2-7; TRBD1 is a possible D gene (5 bases). The CDR3 is made up of 12 amino acids. Germline V gene data show CDR1 as SEHNR and CDR2 as FQNEAQ (reference sequence). V lost 2 bases and J 7 bases, leaving 9 bases between the germline ends. The CDR3 sequence is CASSLRAGEQYF. The CDR3 coding sequence is TGTGCCAGCAGCTTAAGAGCAGGGGAGCAGTACTTC.

This chain connects TRBV5-1 to TRBJ1-1, with 8 bases that match TRBD1. The CDR3 totals 12 residues. The ends lost 4 bases at V and 8 bases at J; junction bases unmatched: 4. Germline loops: CDR1 SGHRS, CDR2 YFSETQ. In nucleotides, the CDR3 is TGCGCCAGCAGCCGTGGACAGGGCGAAGCTTTCTTT. This encodes CASSRGQGEAFF.

This clone showed up just once. The rearrangement uses TRBV19 and TRBJ1-5; 12 nucleotides align to TRBD1. The V segment lost 7 bases and the J segment 5 bases; nucleotides outside the gene matches: 18. Germline loops: CDR1 LNHDA, CDR2 SQIVND (reference sequence). This CDR3 region has 19 residues. CDR3 protein: CASIASGQGAYHPYQPQHF. CDR3 nucleotide sequence: TGTGCCAGTATCGCCTCGGGACAGGGGGCATATCATCCCTATCAGCCCCAGCATTTT.

The chain is built from TRBV7-9 and TRBJ1-1; 11 positions agree with TRBD1. Germline-derived CDR1 and CDR2 are SEHNR and FQNEAQ (reference sequence). V lost 7 bases and J lost 6; bases outside the gene matches: 13. This CDR3 has 16 amino acids. The CDR3, as DNA: TGTGCCAGCACCCGGGGACAGGGGGAGGTAACCGCTGAAGCTTTCTTT. Amino acid sequence: CASTRGQGEVTAEAFF.

The V and J genes are TRBV29-1 and TRBJ2-2; 11 positions agree with TRBD2. CDR1 SQVTM and CDR2 ANQGSEA come from the germline V gene. This CDR3 region has 16 residues. Losses at the gene ends were 5 bases for V and 0 bases for J; bases not matched to a gene: 5. The CDR3 loop is CSVLLAGAPNTGELFF. In nucleotides, the CDR3 is TGCAGCGTTTTACTAGCGGGGGCCCCGAACACCGGGGAGCTGTTTTTT.

J is TRBJ2-5 and V is TRBV11-3, with D perhaps matching TRBD2 (6 bases). The CDR3 loop spans 15 amino acids. V was trimmed by 5 bases and J by 0 bases, leaving 13 bases between them. Germline values: CDR1 SGHNT, CDR2 YENEEA. The CDR3, as DNA: TGTGCCAGCAGCGCGGGGACGGGGTACCAAGAGACCCAGTACTTC. Translating gives CASSAGTGYQETQYF.

The chain couples TRBV18 to TRBJ1-5; the D is unclear. Germline assignment: CDR1 KGHSH and CDR2 LQKENI. This CDR3 contains 16 residues. Trimming cost V 0 bases and J 2 bases, with 11 bases left between them. CDR3 coding DNA: TGTGCCAGCTCACCACCGAGCGGGGATGGCAATCAGCCCCAGCATTTT. This translates into CASSPPSGDGNQPQHF. Complete variable domain (other parts from reference TRBV18 and TRBJ1-5): NAGVMQNPRHLVRRRGQEARLRCSPMKGHSHVYWYRQLPEEGLKFMVYLQKENIIDESGMPKERFSAEFPKEGPSILRIQQVVRGDSAAYFCASSPPSGDGNQPQHFGDGTRLSIL.

The chain's CDR3 is CASSLDGHLYEQYF. CDR3 DNA sequence: TGTGCCAGCAGCTTAGACGGACACCTATACGAGCAGTACTTC. V usage is TRBV11-2 and J usage is TRBJ2-7, with D perhaps TRBD1 (5 bases). Germline values: CDR1 SGHAT, CDR2 FQNNGV. The CDR3 loop spans 14 amino acids. Trimming cost V 0 bases and J 4 bases, with 10 bases left between them.

The chain employs TRBV7-9 and TRBJ1-2; D is uncertain. The V end was cut by 2 bases, the J end by 0 bases, with 13 bases between. CDR3 length equals 16 residues. Germline-derived CDR1 and CDR2 are SEHNR and FQNEAQ (reference sequence). In DNA, the CDR3 is TGTGCCAGCAGCTTACTAGCGGCAGGATCTAACTATGGCTACACCTTC. This gives the protein CASSLLAAGSNYGYTF.

The chain recombines TRBV3-1 (or the pseudogene TRBV3-2) with TRBJ1-2; TRBD1 is a possible D gene (5 bases). The CDR3 consists of 15 residues. The germline V gene has CDR1 LGHDT and CDR2 YNNKEL (reference sequence). With 0 bases removed from V and 3 bases from J, the gap between germline ends came to 11 bases. As DNA, the CDR3 is TGTGCCAGCAGCCAAGAAGGAACGACAGACTATGGCTACACCTTC. Its protein product is CASSQEGTTDYGYTF.

The J gene is TRBJ2-2, the V gene TRBV5-1; 10 bases fit TRBD2. The J segment lost 4 bases and the V segment lost 4 bases, leaving 13 bases of the junction unmatched. From germline, CDR1 is SGHRS and CDR2 YFSETQ. This CDR3 contains 18 residues. Here the CDR3 reads CASSLTPPSGGLTGELFF. The CDR3 coding sequence is TGCGCCAGCAGCCTGACCCCTCCTAGCGGGGGTCTCACCGGGGAGCTGTTTTTT.

The chain couples TRBV12-3 or TRBV12-4 to TRBJ1-2; no reliable D call. The CDR3 is made up of 12 amino acids. With 3 bases removed from V and 8 bases from J, the gap between germline ends came to 10 bases. The CDR3 DNA reads as TGTGCCAGCAGTTTTGGAGATTCGGGCTACACCTTC. Protein: CASSFGDSGYTF.

The gene calls are TRBV6-5 and TRBJ1-4, with D hard to call. Germline values: CDR1 MNHEY, CDR2 SVGAGI. The V end was cut by 9 bases, the J end by 8 bases, with 10 bases between. The CDR3 has 11 amino acids. CDR3 protein: CASGRKEKLFF. In nucleotides, the CDR3 is TGTGCCAGTGGGCGTAAGGAAAAACTGTTTTTT.

This rearrangement joins TRBV3-1 (or the pseudogene TRBV3-2) to TRBJ2-1, with 7 bases fitting TRBD1. The germline CDR1 and CDR2 sequences are LGHDT and YNNKEL (reference sequence). The CDR3 spans 15 residues. V lost 0 bases to trimming and J lost 2 bases; unmatched junction nucleotides: 1. The CDR3, as DNA: TGTGCCAGCAGCCAAGACAGGGGGACCTACAATGAGCAGTTCTTC. Amino acid sequence: CASSQDRGTYNEQFF.

The chain recombines TRBV27 with TRBJ1-1; 7 bases map to TRBD1. Per germline, CDR1 MNHEY and CDR2 SMNVEV (reference sequence). CDR3 length: 13 amino acids. The ends lost 5 bases at V and 1 base at J; junction bases unmatched: 1. The CDR3 nucleotides are TGTGCCAGCAGTGGGGACAGGAACACTGAAGCTTTCTTT. Its translation is CASSGDRNTEAFF.

The gene calls are TRBV9 and TRBJ2-5; D is possibly TRBD2 (5 bases). CDR1 is SGDLS and CDR2 is YYNGEE in the germline V gene. The CDR3 runs 17 residues. Trimming took 0 bases from V and 2 from J, leaving 17 bases between them. This CDR3 reads CASSVGGAAPLQETQYF. The DNA of the CDR3 is TGTGCCAGCAGCGTAGGAGGAGCGGCCCCGTTACAAGAGACCCAGTACTTC.

The CDR3, as DNA: TGCGCCAGCAGTCCCATCGGGAGGTCCATCAGGGGATTTCATCAGCCCCAGCATTTT. It yields the protein CASSPIGRSIRGFHQPQHF. The chain couples TRBV23-1 to TRBJ1-5, with D perhaps TRBD1 (6 bases). TRBV23-1 is sorted into the ORF group, with uncertain function. This CDR3 region has 19 residues. Trimming pared 4 bases from V and 5 bases from J, leaving 27 bases between.

The chain joins TRBV28 to TRBJ2-2; D gene unclear. The CDR3 runs 14 residues. The germline V gene encodes CDR1 MDHEN and CDR2 SYDVKM. Trimming removed 6 bases from V and 8 bases from J, with 16 bases in between. CDR3 protein: CASRSSLAAGELFF. The CDR3 DNA sequence: TGTGCCAGCAGGAGTTCCTTGGCGGCTGGGGAGCTGTTTTTT.

CDR3 nucleotides: TGTGCCACCAGCAGAACACAACTAGGGAACCAAGAGACCCAGTACTTC. Its protein product is CATSRTQLGNQETQYF. The chain has TRBV15 and TRBJ2-5; a weak D match, TRBD2 (5 bases). Trimming removed 2 bases at V and 0 bases at J, with 13 bases between. Per the germline V gene, CDR1 is LNHNV and CDR2 is YYDKDF (reference sequence). This CDR3 region has 16 residues.

This chain joins TRBV10-2 and TRBJ1-2; D gene unclear. The V end was cut by 6 bases, the J end by 7 bases, with 12 bases between. Germline V gene sequence: CDR1 WSHSY, CDR2 SAAADI. CDR3 length equals 12 residues. CDR3 nucleotides: TGCGCCAGCAGGCCCCGCTCCGGTGGCTACACCTTC. As protein: CASRPRSGGYTF.

The chain carries TRBV5-1 and TRBJ2-2, with 7 bases that match TRBD1. CDR3 length equals 16 residues. Germline V gene lookup returns CDR1 SGHRS and CDR2 YFSETQ. J was trimmed by 6 bases and V by 2 bases; bases with no gene match: 10. This CDR3 is CASSLALRGQPGELFF. The DNA for the CDR3 is TGCGCCAGCAGCTTAGCCCTCCGGGGACAGCCCGGGGAGCTGTTTTTT.

The V call is TRBV19, the J call TRBJ1-4, with 7 bases that match TRBD1. This CDR3 region has 12 residues. The germline CDR1 and CDR2 sequences are LNHDA and SQIVND (reference sequence). J lost 11 bases, V lost 6 bases, and 6 bases had no gene match. This CDR3 reads CASRADRSKLFF. CDR3 in DNA: TGTGCCAGTAGGGCGGACAGGAGCAAACTGTTTTTT.

The chain couples TRBV6-2 or TRBV6-3 to TRBJ1-5; possible D gene TRBD1, 5 bases. From germline, CDR1 is MNHEY and CDR2 SVGEGT. CDR3 length: 17 residues. V gave up 2 bases and J gave up 2 bases, with 16 bases separating them. CDR3 sequence reads: CASSYDLQGIGNQPQHF. For the CDR3, the DNA is TGTGCCAGCAGTTACGACCTGCAGGGAATAGGCAATCAGCCCCAGCATTTT.

The V call is TRBV4-1, the J call TRBJ1-2, with TRBD1 identical over 9 bases. The CDR3 runs to 16 residues. Per germline, CDR1 MGHRA and CDR2 YSYEKL. V lost 5 bases to trimming and J lost 2 bases; unmatched junction nucleotides: 9. CDR3: CASSTGGAVDNYGYTF. The CDR3, as DNA: TGCGCCAGCAGCACAGGGGGCGCTGTCGACAACTATGGCTACACCTTC.